These 5 T cell receptor beta chains were all obtained from the same sample, sequenced in a study of T cells after posttransplantation cyclophosphamide. The method was immunoSEQ multiplex PCR; TCRdb's version includes in-frame clones alone and lacks a portion of them. The sample was found to contain 40,000 to 45,000 clones, and every one recurs. The specimen was PBMCs. Source of these receptors: a man aged 35 to 55 in good health, CMV-negative, and a related stem cell transplant donor.

This clone was observed a handful of times. The CDR3 DNA follows: TGTGCCAGCAGCCCTAGGACTAGCCGCGAGCAGTTCTTC. This gives the protein CASSPRTSREQFF. The chain carries TRBV27 and TRBJ2-1, with 8 nucleotides matching TRBD2. Germline assignment: CDR1 MNHEY and CDR2 SMNVEV (reference sequence). V shed 6 bases and J 10 bases; nucleotides not matched to a gene: 8. The CDR3 length is 13 residues.

This clone was detected a few times. The rearrangement uses TRBV5-6 and TRBJ1-2; no reliable D call. Germline V CDR1 and CDR2: SGHDT, YYEEEE. The CDR3 spans 13 residues. V lost 0 bases and J lost 4, with 7 bases in between. CDR3 loop: CASSLDRGYGYTF. DNA of the CDR3: TGTGCCAGCAGCTTGGATCGGGGCTATGGCTACACCTTC.

This clone was counted ten times or more. The chain combines TRBV5-1 with TRBJ2-5, with 9 bases identical to TRBD1. V lost 4 bases, J lost 5 bases, and 9 bases stayed unmatched. The length of the CDR3 is 15 residues. Germline V gene sequence: CDR1 SGHRS, CDR2 YFSETQ. Here the CDR3 reads CASSVDSDRGETQYF. For the CDR3, the DNA is TGCGCCAGCAGCGTAGACAGCGACAGGGGGGAGACCCAGTACTTC.

The V and J genes are TRBV9 and TRBJ2-1, with TRBD2 matching 12 bases. The CDR3 totals 16 residues. The germline gives CDR1 SGDLS, CDR2 YYNGEE. The V and J ends lost 4 bases and 4 bases, in that order; junction bases with no gene match: 6. CDR3: CASSSGTSGLYNEQFF. CDR3 nucleotide sequence: TGTGCCAGCAGCTCCGGGACTAGCGGGTTATACAATGAGCAGTTCTTC.

In this sample, this clone turned up many times. The chain employs TRBV18 and TRBJ2-2; D is undetermined. Germline loops: CDR1 KGHSH, CDR2 LQKENI. Trimming removed 5 bases at V and 4 bases at J, with 11 bases between. The CDR3 consists of 14 residues. This CDR3 is CASSILTGTGELFF. DNA for the CDR3: TGTGCCAGCTCAATCCTAACTGGCACCGGGGAGCTGTTTTTT. Drawing the rest from reference TRBV18 and TRBJ2-2, the complete variable domain is NAGVMQNPRHLVRRRGQEARLRCSPMKGHSHVYWYRQLPEEGLKFMVYLQKENIIDESGMPKERFSAEFPKEGPSILRIQQVVRGDSAAYFCASSILTGTGELFFGEGSRLTVL.